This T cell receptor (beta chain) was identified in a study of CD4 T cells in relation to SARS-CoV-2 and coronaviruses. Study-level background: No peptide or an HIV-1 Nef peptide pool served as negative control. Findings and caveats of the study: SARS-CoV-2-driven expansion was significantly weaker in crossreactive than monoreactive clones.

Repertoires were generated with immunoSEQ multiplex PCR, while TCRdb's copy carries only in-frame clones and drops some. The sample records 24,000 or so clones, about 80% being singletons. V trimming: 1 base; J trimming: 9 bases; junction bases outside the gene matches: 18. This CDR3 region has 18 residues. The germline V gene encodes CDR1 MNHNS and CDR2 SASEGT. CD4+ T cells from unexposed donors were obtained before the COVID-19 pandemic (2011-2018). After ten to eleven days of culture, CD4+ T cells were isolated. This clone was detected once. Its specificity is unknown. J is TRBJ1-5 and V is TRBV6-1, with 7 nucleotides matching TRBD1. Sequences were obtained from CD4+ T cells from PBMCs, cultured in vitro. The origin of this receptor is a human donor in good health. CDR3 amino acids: CASSEGGRGGGISWPQHF. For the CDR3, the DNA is TGTGCCAGCAGTGAAGGGGGCAGGGGGGGAGGAATCAGCTGGCCCCAGCATTTT.